A single sample is the source of the 26 T cell receptor beta chains below, sequenced in a study of blood T cells in healthy people across ages. A second about 7 to 11 cycle PCR used barcoded and J-beta primers. TCRdb independently ran MiXCR on the 5' RACE reads; one entry per CDR3 protein. The data hold 550,000 to 750,000 distinct CDR3 sequences, with approximately 21% observed a single time. The specimen sequenced was blood. These receptors all come from a man aged 70-80 years in good health.

The chain employs TRBV20-1 and TRBJ2-1, with D perhaps matching TRBD1 or TRBD2 (5 bases each). Germline CDR1 and CDR2: DFQATT and SNEGSKA (reference sequence). Trimming took off 5 bases at V and 8 bases at J, with 10 bases between the two ends. The CDR3 loop spans 11 amino acids. CDR3 sequence reads: CSAGGTDEQFF. The CDR3 DNA is TGCAGTGCTGGGGGTACTGATGAGCAGTTCTTC.

This sequence joins TRBV14 and TRBJ2-7; a weak D match, TRBD2 (6 bases). V shed 2 bases and J shed 3 bases, with 11 bases lying between them. The CDR3 loop spans 14 amino acids. CDR1 SGHDN and CDR2 FVKESK come from the germline V gene. The CDR3 here is CASSQRGYHYEQYF. The CDR3 coding sequence is TGTGCCAGCAGCCAACGGGGGTACCACTACGAGCAGTACTTC.

The genes are TRBV7-2 and TRBJ2-6, with 8 bases matching TRBD1. Germline CDR1 and CDR2: SGHTA and FQGNSA. CDR3 length equals 15 residues. V lost 5 bases to trimming and J lost 3 bases; unmatched junction nucleotides: 3. CDR3 loop: CASSPGGGGANVLTF. The CDR3 coding sequence is TGTGCCAGCAGCCCAGGGGGCGGTGGGGCCAACGTCCTGACTTTC.

This chain uses TRBV7-6 with TRBJ1-3, with TRBD1 matching 10 bases. After removal of 2 bases from V and 0 bases from J, the junction contained 4 bases not matched to a gene. From germline, CDR1 is SGHVS and CDR2 FNYEAQ. The CDR3 has 17 residues. The DNA for the CDR3 is TGTGCCAGCAGCTTAATGACAGGGGGCCTCTCTGGAAACACCATATATTTT. This gives the protein CASSLMTGGLSGNTIYF.

This clonotype occurred a few times. V and J are TRBV19 and TRBJ1-4; the D gene is possibly TRBD1 (6 bases). The CDR3 runs to 13 residues. Germline CDR1 is LNHDA and CDR2 is SQIVND (reference sequence). The V end was cut by 7 bases, the J end by 6 bases, with 12 bases between. CDR3 residues: CASTQGRDEKLFF. CDR3 DNA sequence: TGTGCCAGTACACAGGGAAGGGATGAAAAACTGTTTTTT.

The rearrangement links TRBV7-9 to TRBJ2-5; TRBD2 matches at 10 bases. The J call is uncertain, as TRBJ2-1 better fits the DNA end. Germline CDR1 is SEHNR and CDR2 is FQNEAQ (reference sequence). There are 15 residues in the CDR3. Written as DNA, the CDR3 is TGTGCCAGCAGCTTAGCGTCTAGCGGGAGTAATGAGCAGTTCTTC. It is translated as CASSLASSGSNEQFF.

This clonotype was seen at least ten times. V usage is TRBV2 and J usage is TRBJ2-1, with 13 bases matching TRBD2. V lost 2 bases and J lost 0; bases outside the gene matches: 10. The germline V gene encodes CDR1 SNHLY and CDR2 FYNNEI. The CDR3 extends over 20 amino acids. The CDR3 DNA reads TGTGCCAGCAGTGAAATGGGACTAGCGGGACCGTTGAGCTCCTACAATGAGCAGTTCTTC. It encodes CASSEMGLAGPLSSYNEQFF. The full variable domain, rest sourced from reference TRBV2 and TRBJ2-1, is EPEVTQTPSHQVTQMGQEVILRCVPISNHLYFYWYRQILGQKVEFLVSFYNNEISEKSEIFDDQFSVERPDGSNFTLKIRSTKLEDSAMYFCASSEMGLAGPLSSYNEQFFGPGTRLTVL.

This rearrangement joins TRBV5-5 to TRBJ1-5, with a possible D match to TRBD1 (6 bases). CDR3 length equals 15 residues. Germline V lookup: CDR1 SGHKS, CDR2 YYEKEE (reference sequence). V was cut by 2 bases and J by 3 bases, with 12 bases left in between. The CDR3, as DNA: TGTGCCAGCAGCTTTGGGCAGGGGTACAATCAGCCCCAGCATTTT. Protein sequence: CASSFGQGYNQPQHF.

This clonotype was seen repeatedly, ten times or more. The V call is TRBV4-3, the J call TRBJ2-5, with TRBD2 matching over 14 bases. The CDR3 spans 17 residues. The trim removed 1 base at V and 3 bases at J, leaving 4 bases unmatched. Germline CDR1 LGHNA, CDR2 YSLEER. CDR3 nucleotide sequence: TGCGCCAGCAGCCAAGGGGGACTAGCGGGAGTAGAAGAGACCCAGTACTTC. This gives the protein CASSQGGLAGVEETQYF.

The table lists this clonotype with a few counts. This chain joins TRBV12-3 or TRBV12-4 and TRBJ1-1; D is unresolved. This CDR3 contains 14 residues. Trimming stripped 1 base from V and 1 base from J, with 7 bases between. The CDR3 loop is CASSLGGQNTEAFF. In nucleotides, the CDR3 is TGTGCCAGCAGTTTAGGAGGGCAGAACACTGAAGCTTTCTTT.

On this clonotype: An end of the junction does not agree with germline; a read error may underlie this. The chain couples TRBV18 to TRBJ2-3; tentatively, D is TRBD2 (6 bases). CDR1 is KGHSH and CDR2 is LQKENI in the germline V gene. The CDR3 consists of 15 residues. The CDR3 here is CASSPPRTTTDTQYF. Here the CDR3 DNA reads TGCGCCAGCTCACCACCAAGGACTACCACAGATACGCAGTATTTT.

This clonotype was seen a few times. The rearrangement uses TRBV11-2 and TRBJ2-1, with 10 bases aligning to TRBD1. Germline assignment: CDR1 SGHAT and CDR2 FQNNGV. Trimming cost V 4 bases and J 10 bases; bases outside gene matches: 16. The CDR3 sequence is 17 residues long. The CDR3 bases are TGTGCCAGCAGCTCCCCGCAGGGGGACAGGGGTCGGCGGGAGCAGTTCTTC. Its translation is CASSSPQGDRGRREQFF.

This clonotype was recorded many times. J is TRBJ2-1 and V is TRBV5-1; the D is unclear. The CDR3 totals 17 residues. Germline loops: CDR1 SGHRS, CDR2 YFSETQ. Trimming took 0 bases from V and 0 from J, leaving 13 bases between them. CDR3 sequence (DNA): TGCGCCAGCAGCTTGGAAGGCCGCCCAAGCTCCTACAATGAGCAGTTCTTC. Its translation: CASSLEGRPSSYNEQFF.

As regards this clonotype: A read error may produce the germline difference seen at one junction end. This sequence joins TRBV15 and TRBJ2-7, with D uncertain. The CDR3 spans 13 residues. CDR1 and CDR2 (germline): LNHNV, YYDKDF (reference sequence). CDR3 sequence reads: CATSRHSEYERYF. DNA for the CDR3: TGTGCCACCAGCAGACATTCGGAGTACGAGCGGTACTTC.

The chain combines TRBV20-1 with TRBJ2-7; a weak D match, TRBD2 (5 bases). This CDR3 contains 14 residues. Per the germline V gene, CDR1 is DFQATT and CDR2 is SNEGSKA (reference sequence). Trimming left V 5 bases short and J 3 bases short, with 17 bases between. The CDR3 is CSALPLEGSYEQYF. The CDR3, as DNA: TGCAGTGCTCTCCCGCTAGAGGGTAGCTACGAGCAGTACTTC.

A note on this clonotype: At one end, the junction sequence differs from germline, possibly due to a read error. This rearrangement joins TRBV5-1 to TRBJ2-5; D is tentatively TRBD1 or TRBD2 (5 bases each). The length of the CDR3 is 13 residues. The germline CDR1 and CDR2 sequences are SGHRS and YFSETQ. The CDR3 bases are TGCGCCAGCCGAGGGCAGGGTCAAGATACCCAGTACTTC. It codes for CASRGQGQDTQYF.

The chain carries TRBV29-1 and TRBJ2-1; D is unresolved. TRBJ2-7 matches the DNA end more closely, so the J call is doubtful. The CDR3 has 12 residues. CDR1 and CDR2 from the germline V gene are SQVTM and ANQGSEA. The CDR3 nucleotides read TGCAGCGTGGGCGACAAGGCCTACGAGCAGTACTTC. It encodes CSVGDKAYEQYF.

V gene TRBV20-1 combines with J gene TRBJ2-2; D perhaps matches TRBD2 (6 bases). Germline CDR1 is DFQATT and CDR2 is SNEGSKA (reference sequence). This CDR3 is 13 amino acids long. The germline V and J ends were trimmed by 7 bases and 2 bases, with 11 bases remaining between them. The CDR3 protein is CSGAGTNTGELFF. CDR3 nucleotides: TGCAGTGGGGCCGGGACTAACACCGGGGAGCTGTTTTTT.

The chain has TRBV6-5 and TRBJ2-7; D remains unclear. The J call is doubtful: the DNA matches TRBJ2-5 better. CDR3 length: 15 residues. In germline, CDR1 is MNHEY, CDR2 SVGAGI. The CDR3 reads CASSMGSLREETQYF. The CDR3 nucleotides are TGTGCCAGCTCCATGGGAAGCCTACGTGAAGAGACCCAGTACTTC.

The CDR3 DNA reads as TGTGCCAGCAGTACCCGCTCCAGGGACAGGGGCTATGGCTACACCTTC. Translating gives CASSTRSRDRGYGYTF. The chain is built from TRBV12-3 or TRBV12-4 and TRBJ1-2; 10 bases map to TRBD1. J was trimmed by 4 bases and V by 5 bases; bases with no gene match: 10. This CDR3 is 16 amino acids long.

The chain uses TRBV20-1 and TRBJ2-7; 14 nucleotides agree with TRBD2. V lost 6 bases and J lost 4; bases outside the gene matches: 11. The CDR3 extends over 16 amino acids. Germline loops: CDR1 DFQATT, CDR2 SNEGSKA (reference sequence). CDR3 bases: TGCAGTGCGGATGCGACTAGCGGGAGGGGGGGGTACGAGCAGTACTTC. It encodes CSADATSGRGGYEQYF.

The CDR3: CASSTRWRANTGELFF. The CDR3 DNA is TGTGCCAGCAGTACCCGGTGGAGGGCGAACACCGGGGAGCTGTTTTTT. This chain joins TRBV27 and TRBJ2-2, with D possibly TRBD2 on 6 matching bases. In germline, CDR1 is MNHEY, CDR2 SMNVEV (reference sequence). CDR3 length: 16 residues. V lost 5 bases and J lost 0, with 13 bases in between.

For this clonotype: An end of the junction differs from the germline gene, which may be a read error. The V gene is TRBV30, the J gene TRBJ1-1; D ambiguous. This CDR3 has 13 amino acids. Germline V gene lookup returns CDR1 GTSNPN and CDR2 SVGIG (reference sequence). This CDR3 is CAWRIGQNTEAFF. CDR3 nucleotides: TGTGCCTGGAGGATTGGGCAGAACACTGAAGCCTTCTTT.

The chain recombines TRBV7-9 with TRBJ2-1; D is perhaps TRBD2 (5 bases). V lost 1 base, J lost 7 bases, and 17 bases lay in between. The CDR3 spans 16 residues. Germline CDR1 is SEHNR and CDR2 is FQNEAQ (reference sequence). CDR3 loop: CASSLGLEALRNEQFF. CDR3 bases: TGTGCCAGCAGCTTAGGTTTGGAGGCCCTCCGGAATGAGCAGTTCTTC.

This chain connects TRBV11-1 to TRBJ2-5; 8 bases map to TRBD2. V lost 5 bases, J lost 4 bases, and 6 bases stayed unmatched. This CDR3 comprises 14 residues. The V gene's germline CDR1 is SGHAT and CDR2 FQDESV (reference sequence). The CDR3 DNA reads as TGTGCCAGCAGCCCCGGGAGGGGAAGAGAGACCCAGTACTTC. This translates into CASSPGRGRETQYF.

This clonotype was seen a handful of times. The chain employs TRBV12-5 and TRBJ2-7, with D perhaps given as TRBD1 or TRBD2 (5 bases each). CDR3 length: 14 residues. V lost 5 bases and J lost 5, with 16 bases in between. Germline V lookup: CDR1 LGHNT, CDR2 FRNRAP. CDR3 DNA sequence: TGTGCTAGTGGTCCCCTTGCGGGCAGGGACGAGCAGTACTTC. This encodes CASGPLAGRDEQYF.